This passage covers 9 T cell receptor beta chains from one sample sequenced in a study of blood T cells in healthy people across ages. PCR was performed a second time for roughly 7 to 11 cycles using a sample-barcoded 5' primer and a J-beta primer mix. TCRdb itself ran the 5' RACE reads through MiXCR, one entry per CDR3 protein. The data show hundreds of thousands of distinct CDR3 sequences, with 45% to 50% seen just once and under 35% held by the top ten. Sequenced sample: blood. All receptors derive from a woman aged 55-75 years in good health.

CDR3 loop: CASSFFVLVGETQYF. CDR3 coding DNA: TGTGCCAGCAGCTTCTTCGTTTTGGTCGGGGAGACCCAGTACTTC. The chain uses TRBV7-9 and TRBJ2-5, with D unresolved. V lost 3 bases, J lost 5 bases, and 16 bases lay in between. Germline V gene lookup returns CDR1 SEHNR and CDR2 FQNEAQ (reference sequence). This CDR3 contains 15 residues.

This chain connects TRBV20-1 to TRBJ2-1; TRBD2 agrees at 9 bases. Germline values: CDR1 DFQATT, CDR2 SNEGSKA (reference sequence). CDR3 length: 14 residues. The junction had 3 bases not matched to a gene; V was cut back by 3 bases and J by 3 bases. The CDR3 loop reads CSASKLAGYNEQFF. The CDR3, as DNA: TGCAGTGCTAGTAAACTAGCGGGCTACAATGAGCAGTTCTTC.

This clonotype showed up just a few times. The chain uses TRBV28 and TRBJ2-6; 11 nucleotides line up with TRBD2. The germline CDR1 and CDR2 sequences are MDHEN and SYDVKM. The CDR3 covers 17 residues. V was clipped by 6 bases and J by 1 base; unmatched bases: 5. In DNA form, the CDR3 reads TGTGCCAGCAGACCGCTAGCGGGAGGTTCTGGGGCCAACGTCCTGACTTTC. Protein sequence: CASRPLAGGSGANVLTF.

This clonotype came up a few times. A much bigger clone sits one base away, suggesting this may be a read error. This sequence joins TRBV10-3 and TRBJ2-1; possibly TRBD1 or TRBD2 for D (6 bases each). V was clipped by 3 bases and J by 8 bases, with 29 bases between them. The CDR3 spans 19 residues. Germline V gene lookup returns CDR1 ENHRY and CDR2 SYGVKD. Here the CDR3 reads CAISDKGGTSWISPYEQFF. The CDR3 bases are TGTGCCATCAGTGATAAAGGGGGGACGTCTTGGATCTCCCCCTATGAGCAGTTCTTC.

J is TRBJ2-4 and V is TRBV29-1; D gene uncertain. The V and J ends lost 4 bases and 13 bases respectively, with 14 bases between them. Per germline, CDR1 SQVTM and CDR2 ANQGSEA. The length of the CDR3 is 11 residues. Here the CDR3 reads CSVGKNDEQYF. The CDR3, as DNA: TGCAGCGTTGGAAAGAACGATGAGCAGTACTTC. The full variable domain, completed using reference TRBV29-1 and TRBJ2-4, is SAVISQKPSRDICQRGTSLTIQCQVDSQVTMMFWYRQQPGQSLTLIATANQGSEATYESGFVIDKFPISRPNLTFSTLTVSNMSPEDSSIYLCSVGKNDEQYFGAGTRLSVL.

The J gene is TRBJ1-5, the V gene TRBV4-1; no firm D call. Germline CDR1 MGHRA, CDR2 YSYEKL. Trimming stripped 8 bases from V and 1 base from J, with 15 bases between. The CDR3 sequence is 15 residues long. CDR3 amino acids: CASSRQLGSNQPQHF. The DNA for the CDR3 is TGCGCCAGCTCCCGTCAGCTAGGCAGCAATCAGCCCCAGCATTTT.

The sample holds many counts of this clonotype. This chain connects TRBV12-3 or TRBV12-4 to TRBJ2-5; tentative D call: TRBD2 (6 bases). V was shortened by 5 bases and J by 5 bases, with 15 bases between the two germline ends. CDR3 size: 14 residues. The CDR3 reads CASSPMGGLETQYF. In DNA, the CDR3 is TGTGCCAGCAGTCCTATGGGGGGATTGGAGACCCAGTACTTC.

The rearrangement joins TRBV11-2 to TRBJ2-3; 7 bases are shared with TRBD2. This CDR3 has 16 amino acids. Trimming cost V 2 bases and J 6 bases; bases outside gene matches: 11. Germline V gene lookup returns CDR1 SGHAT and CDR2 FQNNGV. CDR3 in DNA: TGTGCCAGCAGCTTATTGAGGGCGGGAGTGGTGGATACGCAGTATTTT. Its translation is CASSLLRAGVVDTQYF.

The CDR3 here is CSARDRGGREKLFF. CDR3 DNA: TGCAGTGCTAGAGACAGGGGCGGACGTGAAAAACTGTTTTTT. The chain joins TRBV20-1 to TRBJ1-4, with D perhaps TRBD1 (6 bases). This CDR3 has 14 residues. V lost 0 bases to trimming and J lost 7 bases, with 12 bases between them. Germline assignment: CDR1 DFQATT and CDR2 SNEGSKA (reference sequence).